This T cell receptor (beta chain) was identified in a study of breast tumors, draining lymph nodes, adjacent tissues. Findings of the study overall: The data were judged consistent with most tumor T cells coming from lymph node and expanding in tumor.

Each CDR3 protein is one row after TCRdb ran MiXCR on the multiplex PCR reads. The table has some 97,000 distinct CDR3 sequences, 20% to 25% seen once. This clonotype was seen many times. Its cognate antigen is unknown. The lymph nodes were axillary draining lymph nodes from breast cancer patients. Per the germline V gene, CDR1 is MDHEN and CDR2 is SYDVKM. This CDR3 region has 11 residues. Deletions cut 2 bases from V and 10 bases from J, with 6 bases between. The sequencing sample was made of axillary lymph node tissue. V gene TRBV28 combines with J gene TRBJ2-1, with D unresolved. This TCR was sampled from a female donor with breast cancer. Some clones in this sample may be carry-over from other donors' samples. DNA of the CDR3: TGTGCCAGCAGTTTAAGTTGGGAGCAGTTCTTC. It is translated as CASSLSWEQFF.